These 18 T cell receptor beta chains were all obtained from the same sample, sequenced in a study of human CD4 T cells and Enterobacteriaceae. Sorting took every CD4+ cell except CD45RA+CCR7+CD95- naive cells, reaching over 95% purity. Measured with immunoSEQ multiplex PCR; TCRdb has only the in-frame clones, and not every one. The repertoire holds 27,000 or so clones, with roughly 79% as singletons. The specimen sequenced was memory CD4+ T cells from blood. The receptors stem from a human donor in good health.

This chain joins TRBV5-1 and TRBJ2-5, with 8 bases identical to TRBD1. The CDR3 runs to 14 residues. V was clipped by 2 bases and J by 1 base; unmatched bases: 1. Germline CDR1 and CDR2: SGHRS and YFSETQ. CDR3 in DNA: TGCGCCAGCAGCTTACAGGGGGTCCAAGAGACCCAGTACTTC. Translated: CASSLQGVQETQYF.

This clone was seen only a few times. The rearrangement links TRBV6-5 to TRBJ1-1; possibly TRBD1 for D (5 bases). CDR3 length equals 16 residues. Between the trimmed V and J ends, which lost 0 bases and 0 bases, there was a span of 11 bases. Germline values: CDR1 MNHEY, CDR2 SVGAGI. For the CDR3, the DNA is TGTGCCAGCAGTTACTCCCGGGACCAAATGAACACTGAAGCTTTCTTT. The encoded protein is CASSYSRDQMNTEAFF.

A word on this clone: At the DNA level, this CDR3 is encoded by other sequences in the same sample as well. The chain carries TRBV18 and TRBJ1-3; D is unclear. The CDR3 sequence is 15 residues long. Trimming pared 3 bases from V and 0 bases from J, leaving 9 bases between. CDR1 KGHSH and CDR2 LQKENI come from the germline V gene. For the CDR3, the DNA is TGTGCCAGCTCACCTACGGACGACTCTGGAAACACCATATATTTT. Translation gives CASSPTDDSGNTIYF.

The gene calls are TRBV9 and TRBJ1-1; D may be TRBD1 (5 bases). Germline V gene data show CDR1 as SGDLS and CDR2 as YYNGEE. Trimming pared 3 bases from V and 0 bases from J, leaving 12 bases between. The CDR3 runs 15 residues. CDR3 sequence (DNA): TGTGCCAGCAGCGCCAGCAGACAGATGAACACTGAAGCTTTCTTT. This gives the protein CASSASRQMNTEAFF.

In nucleotides, the CDR3 is TGTGCCAGTAACCGGGACAGCTTAAATCAGCCCCAGCATTTT. It codes for CASNRDSLNQPQHF. This chain links TRBV19 with TRBJ1-5; 7 nucleotides align to TRBD1. Germline V gene sequence: CDR1 LNHDA, CDR2 SQIVND (reference sequence). The CDR3 loop spans 14 amino acids. Unmatched junction bases numbered 7, after V lost 7 bases and J lost 4 bases. Using reference TRBV19 and TRBJ1-5 for the parts outside the CDR3, the full variable domain is DGGITQSPKYLFRKEGQNVTLSCEQNLNHDAMYWYRQDPGQGLRLIYYSQIVNDFQKGDIAEGYSVSREKKESFPLTVTSAQKNPTAFYLCASNRDSLNQPQHFGDGTRLSIL.

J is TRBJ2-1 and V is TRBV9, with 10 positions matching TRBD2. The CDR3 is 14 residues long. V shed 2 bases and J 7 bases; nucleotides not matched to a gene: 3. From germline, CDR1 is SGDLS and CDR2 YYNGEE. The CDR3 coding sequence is TGTGCCAGCAGCGTCAGCGGGGGGGAAAATGAGCAGTTCTTC. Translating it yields CASSVSGGENEQFF.

CDR3 coding DNA: TGTGCCAGTAGTCTGACCAGTCGGGGGCCAGAGACCCAGTACTTC. Protein product: CASSLTSRGPETQYF. This sequence joins TRBV19 and TRBJ2-5; D is possibly TRBD1 or TRBD2 (6 bases each). The CDR3 has 15 amino acids. CDR1 is LNHDA and CDR2 is SQIVND in the germline V gene (reference sequence). V lost 5 bases and J lost 4, with 17 bases in between.

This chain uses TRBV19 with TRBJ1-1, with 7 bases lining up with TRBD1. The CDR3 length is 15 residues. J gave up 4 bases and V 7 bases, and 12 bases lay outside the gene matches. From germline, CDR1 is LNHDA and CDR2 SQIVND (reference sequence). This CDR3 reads CASTAQTQGGTEAFF. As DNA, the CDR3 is TGTGCCAGTACCGCACAGACTCAGGGGGGCACTGAAGCTTTCTTT.

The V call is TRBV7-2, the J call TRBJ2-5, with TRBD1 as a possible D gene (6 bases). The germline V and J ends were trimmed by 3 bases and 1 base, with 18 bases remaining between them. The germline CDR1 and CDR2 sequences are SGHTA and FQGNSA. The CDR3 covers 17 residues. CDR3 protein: CASSFRSYGTRQETQYF. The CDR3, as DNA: TGTGCCAGCAGCTTCCGATCTTACGGGACACGCCAAGAGACCCAGTACTTC.

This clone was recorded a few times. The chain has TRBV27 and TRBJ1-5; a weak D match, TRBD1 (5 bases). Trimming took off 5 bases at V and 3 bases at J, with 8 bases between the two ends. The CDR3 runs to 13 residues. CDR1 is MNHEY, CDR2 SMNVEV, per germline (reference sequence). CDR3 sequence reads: CASSDSYNQPQHF. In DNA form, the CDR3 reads TGTGCCAGCAGTGACAGCTACAATCAGCCCCAGCATTTT.

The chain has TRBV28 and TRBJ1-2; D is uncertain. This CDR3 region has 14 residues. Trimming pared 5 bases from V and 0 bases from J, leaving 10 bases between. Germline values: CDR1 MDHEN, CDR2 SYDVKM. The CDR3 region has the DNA TGTGCCAGCAGTCCCCCCCGGACTAACTATGGCTACACCTTC. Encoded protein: CASSPPRTNYGYTF.

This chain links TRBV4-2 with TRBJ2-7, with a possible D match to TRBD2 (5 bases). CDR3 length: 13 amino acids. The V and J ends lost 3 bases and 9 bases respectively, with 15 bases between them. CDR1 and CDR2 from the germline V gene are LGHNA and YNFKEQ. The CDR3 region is CASSQSDEGVQYF. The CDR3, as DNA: TGTGCCAGCAGCCAGTCCGATGAGGGCGTGCAGTACTTC.

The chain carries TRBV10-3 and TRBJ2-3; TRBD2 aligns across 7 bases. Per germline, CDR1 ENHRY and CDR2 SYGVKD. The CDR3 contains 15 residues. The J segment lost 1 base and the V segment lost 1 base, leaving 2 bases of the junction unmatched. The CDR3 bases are TGTGCCATCAGTGAGTGGGGGGGTGGCACAGATACGCAGTATTTT. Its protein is CAISEWGGGTDTQYF.

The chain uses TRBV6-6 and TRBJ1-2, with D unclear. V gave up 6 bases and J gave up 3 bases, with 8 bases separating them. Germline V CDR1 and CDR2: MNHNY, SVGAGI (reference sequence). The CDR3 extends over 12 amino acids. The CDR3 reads CASSKTDYGYTF. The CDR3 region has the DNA TGTGCCAGCAGCAAAACAGACTATGGCTACACCTTC.

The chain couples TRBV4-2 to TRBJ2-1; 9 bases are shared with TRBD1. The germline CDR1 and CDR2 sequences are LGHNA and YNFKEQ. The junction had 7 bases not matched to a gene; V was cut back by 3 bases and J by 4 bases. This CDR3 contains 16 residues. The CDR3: CASSQAGTGKYNEQFF. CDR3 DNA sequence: TGTGCCAGCAGCCAGGCCGGGACAGGGAAGTACAATGAGCAGTTCTTC.

For the CDR3, the DNA is TGTGCCAGCAGCTTAACTGGTACAGCCCCTGAGACTTTCTTT. Translation gives CASSLTGTAPETFF. The chain recombines TRBV7-2 with TRBJ1-1; D unresolved. CDR3 length equals 14 residues. Trimming shortened V by 2 bases and J by 12 bases, and 19 bases separated the two germline ends. The V gene's germline CDR1 is SGHTA and CDR2 FQGNSA.

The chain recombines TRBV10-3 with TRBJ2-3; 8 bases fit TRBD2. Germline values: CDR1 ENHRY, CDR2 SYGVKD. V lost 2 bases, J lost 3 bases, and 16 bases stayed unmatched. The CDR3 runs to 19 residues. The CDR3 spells CAISEPPGSTGGPTDTQYF. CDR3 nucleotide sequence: TGTGCCATCAGTGAGCCCCCCGGGTCGACGGGAGGGCCAACAGATACGCAGTATTTT.

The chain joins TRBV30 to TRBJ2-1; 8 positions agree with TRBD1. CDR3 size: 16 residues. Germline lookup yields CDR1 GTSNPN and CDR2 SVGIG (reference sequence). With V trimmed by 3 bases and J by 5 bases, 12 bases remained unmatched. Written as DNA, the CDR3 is TGTGCCTGGAGCGCGCTGAGGGACAGGAATCACAATGAGCAGTTCTTC. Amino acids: CAWSALRDRNHNEQFF.